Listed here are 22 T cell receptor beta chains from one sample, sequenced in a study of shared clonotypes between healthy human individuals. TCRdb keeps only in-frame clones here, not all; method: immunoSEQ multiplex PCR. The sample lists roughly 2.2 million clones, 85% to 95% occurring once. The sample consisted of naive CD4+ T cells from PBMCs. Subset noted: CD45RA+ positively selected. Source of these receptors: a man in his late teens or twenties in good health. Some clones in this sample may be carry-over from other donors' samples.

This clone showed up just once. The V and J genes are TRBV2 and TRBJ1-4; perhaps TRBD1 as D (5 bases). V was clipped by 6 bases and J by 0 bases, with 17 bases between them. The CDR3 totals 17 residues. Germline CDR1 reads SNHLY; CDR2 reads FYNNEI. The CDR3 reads CASRGDIGDSTNEKLFF. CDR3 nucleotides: TGTGCCAGCAGGGGAGACATCGGGGACTCAACTAATGAAAAACTGTTTTTT. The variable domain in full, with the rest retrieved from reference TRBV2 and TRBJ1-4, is EPEVTQTPSHQVTQMGQEVILRCVPISNHLYFYWYRQILGQKVEFLVSFYNNEISEKSEIFDDQFSVERPDGSNFTLKIRSTKLEDSAMYFCASRGDIGDSTNEKLFFGSGTQLSVL.

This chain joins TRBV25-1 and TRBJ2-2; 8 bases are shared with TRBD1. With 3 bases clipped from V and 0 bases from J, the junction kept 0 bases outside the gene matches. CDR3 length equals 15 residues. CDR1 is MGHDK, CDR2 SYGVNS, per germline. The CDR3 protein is CASSEDRANTGELFF. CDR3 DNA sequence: TGTGCCAGCAGTGAGGACAGGGCGAACACCGGGGAGCTGTTTTTT. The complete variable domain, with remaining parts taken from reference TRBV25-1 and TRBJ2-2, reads EADIYQTPRYLVIGTGKKITLECSQTMGHDKMYWYQQDPGMELHLIHYSYGVNSTEKGDLSSESTVSRIRTEHFPLTLESARPSHTSQYLCASSEDRANTGELFFGEGSRLTVL.

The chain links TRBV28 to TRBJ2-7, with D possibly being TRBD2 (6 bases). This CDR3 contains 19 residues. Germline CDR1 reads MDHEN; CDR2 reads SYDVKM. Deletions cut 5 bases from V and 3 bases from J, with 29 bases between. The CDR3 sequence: CASSLIADWPYPVNYEQYF. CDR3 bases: TGTGCCAGCAGTCTGATAGCGGATTGGCCGTATCCGGTCAACTACGAGCAGTACTTC.

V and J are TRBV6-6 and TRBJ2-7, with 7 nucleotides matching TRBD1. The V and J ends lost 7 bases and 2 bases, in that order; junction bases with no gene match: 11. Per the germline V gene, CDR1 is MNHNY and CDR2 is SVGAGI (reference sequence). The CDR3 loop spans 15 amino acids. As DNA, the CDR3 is TGTGCCAGCAATTTACTACCCGGGACAGCCTACGAGCAGTACTTC. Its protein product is CASNLLPGTAYEQYF.

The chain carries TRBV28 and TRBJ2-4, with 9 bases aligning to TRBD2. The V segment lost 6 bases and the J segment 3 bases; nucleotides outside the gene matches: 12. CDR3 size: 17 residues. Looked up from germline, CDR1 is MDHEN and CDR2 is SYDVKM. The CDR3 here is CASRGLARGYVKNIQYF. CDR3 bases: TGTGCCAGCAGAGGACTAGCGCGCGGCTACGTCAAAAACATTCAGTACTTC.

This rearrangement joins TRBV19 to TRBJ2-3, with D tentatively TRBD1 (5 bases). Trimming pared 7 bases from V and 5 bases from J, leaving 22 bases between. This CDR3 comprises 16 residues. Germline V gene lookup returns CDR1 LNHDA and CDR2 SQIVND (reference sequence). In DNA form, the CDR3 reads TGTGCCAGTACCCCCCAGGGCTCCACGGGCGTAGATACGCAGTATTTT. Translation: CASTPQGSTGVDTQYF. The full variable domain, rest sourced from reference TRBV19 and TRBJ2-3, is DGGITQSPKYLFRKEGQNVTLSCEQNLNHDAMYWYRQDPGQGLRLIYYSQIVNDFQKGDIAEGYSVSREKKESFPLTVTSAQKNPTAFYLCASTPQGSTGVDTQYFGPGTRLTVL.

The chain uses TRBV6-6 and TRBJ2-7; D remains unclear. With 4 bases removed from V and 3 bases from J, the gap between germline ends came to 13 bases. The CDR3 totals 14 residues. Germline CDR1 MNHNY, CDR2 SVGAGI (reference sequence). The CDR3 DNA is TGTGCCAGCAGTTCCCCCAACGGGTTCTACGAGCAGTACTTC. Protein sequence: CASSSPNGFYEQYF.

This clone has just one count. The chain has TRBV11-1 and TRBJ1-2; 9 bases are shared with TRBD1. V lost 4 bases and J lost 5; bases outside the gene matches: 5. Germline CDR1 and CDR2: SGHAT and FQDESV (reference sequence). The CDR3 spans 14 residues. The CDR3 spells CASSSRDRAYGYTF. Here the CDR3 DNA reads TGTGCCAGCAGCTCCCGGGACAGGGCTTATGGCTACACCTTC.

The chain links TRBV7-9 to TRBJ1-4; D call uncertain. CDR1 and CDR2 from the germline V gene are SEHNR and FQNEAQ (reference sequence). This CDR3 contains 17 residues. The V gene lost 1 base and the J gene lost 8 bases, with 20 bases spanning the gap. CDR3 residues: CASSLVPLGSGEEKLFF. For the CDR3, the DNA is TGTGCCAGCAGCTTAGTTCCCCTGGGCTCCGGTGAGGAAAAACTGTTTTTT. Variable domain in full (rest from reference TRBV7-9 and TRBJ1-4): DTGVSQNPRHKITKRGQNVTFRCDPISEHNRLYWYRQTLGQGPEFLTYFQNEAQLEKSRLLSDRFSAERPKGSFSTLEIQRTEQGDSAMYLCASSLVPLGSGEEKLFFGSGTQLSVL.

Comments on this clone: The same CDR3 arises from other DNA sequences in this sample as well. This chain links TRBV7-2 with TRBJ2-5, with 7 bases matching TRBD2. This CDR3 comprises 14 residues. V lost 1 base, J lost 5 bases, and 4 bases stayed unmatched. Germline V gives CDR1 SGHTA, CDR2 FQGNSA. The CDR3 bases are TGTGCCAGCAGCTTAGGGACTAGTGGTGAGACCCAGTACTTC. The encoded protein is CASSLGTSGETQYF.

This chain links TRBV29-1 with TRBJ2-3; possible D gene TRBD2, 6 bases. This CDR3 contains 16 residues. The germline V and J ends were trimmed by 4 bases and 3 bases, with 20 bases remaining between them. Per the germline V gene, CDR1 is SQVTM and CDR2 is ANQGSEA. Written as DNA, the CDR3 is TGCAGCGTTGGGAGAGTGGTGACTAGTCAGACAGATACGCAGTATTTT. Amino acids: CSVGRVVTSQTDTQYF.

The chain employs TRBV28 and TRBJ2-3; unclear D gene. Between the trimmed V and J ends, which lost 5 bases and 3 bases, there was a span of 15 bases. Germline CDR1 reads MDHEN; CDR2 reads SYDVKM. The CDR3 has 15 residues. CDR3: CASSPTSRGTDTQYF. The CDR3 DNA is TGTGCCAGCAGTCCCACCTCTAGAGGTACAGATACGCAGTATTTT.

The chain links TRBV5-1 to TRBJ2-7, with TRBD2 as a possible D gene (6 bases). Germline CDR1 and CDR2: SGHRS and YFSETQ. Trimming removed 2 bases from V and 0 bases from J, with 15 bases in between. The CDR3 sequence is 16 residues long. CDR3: CASSFPSGPSSYEQYF. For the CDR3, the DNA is TGCGCCAGCAGCTTTCCAAGCGGGCCTAGCTCCTACGAGCAGTACTTC.

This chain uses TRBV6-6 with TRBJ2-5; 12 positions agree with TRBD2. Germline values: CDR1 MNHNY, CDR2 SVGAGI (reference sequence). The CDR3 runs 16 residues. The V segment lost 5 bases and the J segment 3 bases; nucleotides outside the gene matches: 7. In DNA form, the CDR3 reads TGTGCCAGCAGTGCCCGACTAGCGGGAGCGGAAGAGACCCAGTACTTC. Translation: CASSARLAGAEETQYF.

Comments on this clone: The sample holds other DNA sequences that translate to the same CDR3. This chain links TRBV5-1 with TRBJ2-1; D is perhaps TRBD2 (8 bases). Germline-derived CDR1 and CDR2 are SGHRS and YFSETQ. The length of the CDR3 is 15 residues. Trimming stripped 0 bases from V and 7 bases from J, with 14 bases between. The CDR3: CASSLGLAGQNEQFF. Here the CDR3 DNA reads TGCGCCAGCAGCTTGGGGTTAGCGGGACAGAATGAGCAGTTCTTC.

CDR3 amino acids: CASSSGSEGNTIYF. The CDR3 region has the DNA TGCGCCAGCAGCTCAGGGTCAGAAGGAAACACCATATATTTT. The rearrangement joins TRBV5-1 to TRBJ1-3; the D gene is possibly TRBD1 (5 bases). Trimming took 3 bases from V and 4 from J, leaving 11 bases between them. Germline CDR1 is SGHRS and CDR2 is YFSETQ. CDR3 length: 14 amino acids.

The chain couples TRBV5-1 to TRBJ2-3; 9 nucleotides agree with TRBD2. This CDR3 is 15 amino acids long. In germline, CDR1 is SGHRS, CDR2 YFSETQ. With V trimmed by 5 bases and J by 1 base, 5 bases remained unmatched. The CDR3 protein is CASSSIAGGTDTQYF. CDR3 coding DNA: TGCGCCAGCAGTTCTATAGCGGGAGGCACAGATACGCAGTATTTT.

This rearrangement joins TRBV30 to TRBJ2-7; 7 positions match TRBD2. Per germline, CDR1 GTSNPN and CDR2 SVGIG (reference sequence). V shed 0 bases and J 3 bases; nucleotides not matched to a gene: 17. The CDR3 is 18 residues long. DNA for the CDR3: TGTGCCTGGAGTGTATCTTATGGGAGGGGAAAAGCTCGCTACGAGCAGTACTTC. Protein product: CAWSVSYGRGKARYEQYF.

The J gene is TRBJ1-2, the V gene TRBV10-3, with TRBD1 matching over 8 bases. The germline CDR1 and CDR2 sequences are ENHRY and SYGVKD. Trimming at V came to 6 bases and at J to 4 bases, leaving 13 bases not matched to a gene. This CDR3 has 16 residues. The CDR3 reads CAIRTITGGSFYGYTF. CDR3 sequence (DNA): TGTGCCATCAGGACAATAACAGGGGGATCCTTCTATGGCTACACCTTC.

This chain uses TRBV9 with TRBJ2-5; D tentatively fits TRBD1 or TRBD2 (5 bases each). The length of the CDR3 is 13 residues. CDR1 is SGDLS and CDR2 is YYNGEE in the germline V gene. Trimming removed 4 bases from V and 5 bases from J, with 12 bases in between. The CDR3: CASSNSWGETQYF. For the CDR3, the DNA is TGTGCCAGCAGCAACTCCTGGGGGGAGACCCAGTACTTC. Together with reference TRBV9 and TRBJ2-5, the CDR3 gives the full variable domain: DSGVTQTPKHLITATGQRVTLRCSPRSGDLSVYWYQQSLDQGLQFLIQYYNGEERAKGNILERFSAQQFPDLHSELNLSSLELGDSALYFCASSNSWGETQYFGPGTRLLVL.

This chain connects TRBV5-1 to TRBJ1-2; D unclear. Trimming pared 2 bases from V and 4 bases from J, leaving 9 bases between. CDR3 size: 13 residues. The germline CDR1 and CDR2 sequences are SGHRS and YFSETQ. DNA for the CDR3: TGCGCCAGCAGCTTATCCGAGCCCTATGGCTACACCTTC. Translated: CASSLSEPYGYTF.

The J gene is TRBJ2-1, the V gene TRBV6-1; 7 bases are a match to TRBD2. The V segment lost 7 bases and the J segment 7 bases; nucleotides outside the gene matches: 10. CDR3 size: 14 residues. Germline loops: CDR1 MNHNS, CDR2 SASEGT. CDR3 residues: CASTGLGIRNEQFF. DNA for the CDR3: TGTGCCAGCACAGGACTAGGTATCAGAAATGAGCAGTTCTTC.